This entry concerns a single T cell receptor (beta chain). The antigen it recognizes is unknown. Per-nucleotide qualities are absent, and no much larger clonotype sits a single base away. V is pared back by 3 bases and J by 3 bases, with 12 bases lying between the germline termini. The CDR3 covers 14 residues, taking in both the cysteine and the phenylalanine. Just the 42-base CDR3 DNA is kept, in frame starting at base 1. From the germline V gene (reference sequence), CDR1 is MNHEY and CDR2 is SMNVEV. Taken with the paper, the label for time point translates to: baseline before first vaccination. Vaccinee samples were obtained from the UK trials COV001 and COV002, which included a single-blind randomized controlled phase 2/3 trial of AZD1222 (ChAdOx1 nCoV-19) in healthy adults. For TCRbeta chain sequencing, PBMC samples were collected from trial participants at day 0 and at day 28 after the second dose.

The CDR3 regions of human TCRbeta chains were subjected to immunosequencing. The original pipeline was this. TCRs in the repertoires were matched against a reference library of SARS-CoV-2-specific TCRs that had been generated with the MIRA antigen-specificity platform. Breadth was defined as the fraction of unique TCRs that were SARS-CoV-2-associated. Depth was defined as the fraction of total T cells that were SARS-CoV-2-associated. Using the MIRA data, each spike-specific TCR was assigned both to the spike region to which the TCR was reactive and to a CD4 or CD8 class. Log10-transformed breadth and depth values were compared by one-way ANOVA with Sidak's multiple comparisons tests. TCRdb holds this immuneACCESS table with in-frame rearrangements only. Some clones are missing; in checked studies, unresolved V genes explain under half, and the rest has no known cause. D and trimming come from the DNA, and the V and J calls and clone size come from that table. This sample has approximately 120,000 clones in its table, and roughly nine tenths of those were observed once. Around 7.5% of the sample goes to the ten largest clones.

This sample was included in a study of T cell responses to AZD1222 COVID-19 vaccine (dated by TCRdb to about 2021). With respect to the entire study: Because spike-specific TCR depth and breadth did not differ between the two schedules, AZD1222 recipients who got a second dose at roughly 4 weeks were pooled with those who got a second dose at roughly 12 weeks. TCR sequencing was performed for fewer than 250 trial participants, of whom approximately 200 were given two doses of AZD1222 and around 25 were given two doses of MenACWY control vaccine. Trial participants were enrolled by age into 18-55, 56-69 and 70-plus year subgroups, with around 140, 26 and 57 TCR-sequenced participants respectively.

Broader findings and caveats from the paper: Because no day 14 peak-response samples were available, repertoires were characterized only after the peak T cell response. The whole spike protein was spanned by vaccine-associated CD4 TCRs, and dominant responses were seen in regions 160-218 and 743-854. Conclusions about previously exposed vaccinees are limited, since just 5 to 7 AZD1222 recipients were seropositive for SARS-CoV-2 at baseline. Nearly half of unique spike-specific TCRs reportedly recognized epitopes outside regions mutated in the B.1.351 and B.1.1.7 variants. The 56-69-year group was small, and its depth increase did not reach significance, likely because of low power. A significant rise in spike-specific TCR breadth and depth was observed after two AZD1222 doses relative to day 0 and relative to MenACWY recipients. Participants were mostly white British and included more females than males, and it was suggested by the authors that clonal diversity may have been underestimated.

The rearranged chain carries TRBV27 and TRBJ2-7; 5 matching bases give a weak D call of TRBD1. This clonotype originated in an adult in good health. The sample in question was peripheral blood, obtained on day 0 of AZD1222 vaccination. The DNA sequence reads TGTGCCAGCAGTTTCGTGGACAAAATCTACGAGCAGTACTTC. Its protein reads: CASSFVDKIYEQYF.